These 25 T cell receptor beta chains share one sample of origin, sequenced in a study of T cells in localized non-small cell lung cancer. Profiled with immunoSEQ multiplex PCR; TCRdb holds only in-frame clones, not every one. The table has tens of thousands of clones, 85% to 90% seen once. The sample consisted of peripheral blood, taken before any cancer treatment. The receptor set was obtained from a woman aged 40-69 years with stage I lung adenocarcinoma.

The V gene is TRBV6-6, the J gene TRBJ2-5, with 8 bases fitting TRBD1. V was clipped by 2 bases and J by 6 bases; unmatched bases: 8. In germline, CDR1 is MNHNY, CDR2 SVGAGI (reference sequence). This CDR3 spans 15 amino acids. The CDR3 is CASSYHSGGEKTQYF. The CDR3 DNA reads as TGTGCCAGCAGTTACCATTCAGGGGGCGAGAAGACCCAGTACTTC.

This sequence joins TRBV5-1 and TRBJ2-7, with D uncertain. Trimming took off 2 bases at V and 0 bases at J, with 9 bases between the two ends. Germline CDR1 reads SGHRS; CDR2 reads YFSETQ. This CDR3 comprises 14 residues. Here the CDR3 DNA reads TGCGCCAGCAGCTTCTCACAGAGCTCCTACGAGCAGTACTTC. Protein product: CASSFSQSSYEQYF.

This chain uses TRBV6-1 with TRBJ2-1, with D maybe TRBD1 (6 bases). The CDR3 runs to 15 residues. Trimming removed 2 bases from V and 1 base from J, with 9 bases in between. CDR1 and CDR2 (germline): MNHNS, SASEGT. CDR3 in DNA: TGTGCCAGCAGTGAACAGGGGAAGTCCTACAATGAGCAGTTCTTC. Translation gives CASSEQGKSYNEQFF.

This clone has a single count. The rearrangement links TRBV4-1 to TRBJ2-1, with D hard to call. CDR1 and CDR2 (germline): MGHRA, YSYEKL. The CDR3 runs to 12 residues. The V end lost 0 bases, the J end lost 12 bases, and 9 bases lay between the germline ends. DNA of the CDR3: TGCGCCAGCAGCCAAGATTCCCTCCGGCAGTTCTTC. Its protein product is CASSQDSLRQFF.

The chain has TRBV6-6 and TRBJ2-4; D gene ambiguous. CDR3 length: 11 residues. Trimming stripped 4 bases from V and 9 bases from J, with 7 bases between. The germline V gene has CDR1 MNHNY and CDR2 SVGAGI (reference sequence). CDR3 nucleotide sequence: TGTGCCAGCAGTTCGACGGGCATTCAGTACTTC. Residues: CASSSTGIQYF.

This clone showed up just a few times. This chain links TRBV6-5 with TRBJ1-2; 9 bases line up with TRBD1. Germline V lookup: CDR1 MNHEY, CDR2 SVGAGI. Losses at the gene ends were 2 bases for V and 4 bases for J; bases not matched to a gene: 5. This CDR3 is built from 15 residues. The CDR3 nucleotides are TGTGCCAGCAGTTACGCGGGGACAGGGACCTATGGCTACACCTTC. It encodes CASSYAGTGTYGYTF.

V gene TRBV7-2 combines with J gene TRBJ2-4; 13 bases align to TRBD2. CDR1 is SGHTA, CDR2 FQGNSA, per germline. V lost 5 bases and J lost 9; bases outside the gene matches: 4. The CDR3 is 14 residues long. DNA for the CDR3: TGTGCCAGCAGCCCGACTAGCGGGGGGACCATTCAGTACTTC. Residues: CASSPTSGGTIQYF.

The rearrangement uses TRBV6-1 and TRBJ1-6; no reliable D call. The ends were cut back, 6 bases at V and 6 bases at J, with 12 bases in the middle. Germline assignment: CDR1 MNHNS and CDR2 SASEGT. CDR3 size: 14 residues. Written as DNA, the CDR3 is TGTGCCAGCAGGCCGGGATTCCTTAATTCACCCCTCCACTTT. Translating it yields CASRPGFLNSPLHF.

The rearrangement links TRBV7-8 to TRBJ2-6, with no clear D. CDR3 length: 15 residues. Germline CDR1 and CDR2: SGHVS and FQNEAQ. The V end was cut by 5 bases, the J end by 4 bases, with 12 bases between. The CDR3 reads CASSPRTWGANVLTF. CDR3 nucleotide sequence: TGTGCCAGCAGCCCAAGAACGTGGGGGGCCAACGTCCTGACTTTC.

The chain is built from TRBV5-1 and TRBJ1-1; D gene uncertain. V was pared by 5 bases and J by 1 base, with 9 bases between. CDR1 is SGHRS and CDR2 is YFSETQ in the germline V gene. The CDR3 totals 13 residues. CDR3 sequence: CASRTTGNTEAFF. CDR3 sequence (DNA): TGCGCCAGCAGAACTACGGGGAACACTGAAGCTTTCTTT.

V is TRBV4-1 and J is TRBJ1-1; D gene ambiguous. Per germline, CDR1 MGHRA and CDR2 YSYEKL. The germline V and J ends were trimmed by 4 bases and 11 bases, with 20 bases remaining between them. The CDR3 spans 14 residues. This chain's CDR3 is CASSRAPGSLGAFF. In DNA, the CDR3 is TGCGCCAGCAGCCGAGCTCCGGGCTCGTTAGGGGCTTTCTTT.

The genes are TRBV28 and TRBJ1-5; D unclear. Germline CDR1 and CDR2: MDHEN and SYDVKM. Trimming removed 5 bases from V and 0 bases from J, with 8 bases in between. This CDR3 is 14 amino acids long. The CDR3 DNA reads TGTGCCAGCAGTCCTCGGAATAGCAATCAGCCCCAGCATTTT. Protein sequence: CASSPRNSNQPQHF.

The chain has TRBV11-3 and TRBJ2-7; D possibly matches TRBD1 or TRBD2 (5 bases each). Between the trimmed V and J ends, which lost 5 bases and 7 bases, there was a span of 15 bases. Germline lookup yields CDR1 SGHNT and CDR2 YENEEA. This CDR3 has 13 amino acids. CDR3 sequence: CASSPQLRGEQYF. The DNA of the CDR3 is TGTGCCAGCAGCCCCCAGTTGAGGGGTGAGCAGTACTTC. Combining the CDR3 with reference TRBV11-3 and TRBJ2-7 gives the whole variable domain EAGVVQSPRYKIIEKKQPVAFWCNPISGHNTLYWYLQNLGQGPELLIRYENEEAVDDSQLPKDRFSAERLKGVDSTLKIQPAELGDSAVYLCASSPQLRGEQYFGPGTRLTVT.

The chain links TRBV6-6 to TRBJ2-1; D tentatively fits TRBD1 or TRBD2 (5 bases each). CDR1 MNHNY and CDR2 SVGAGI come from the germline V gene (reference sequence). The V end lost 9 bases, the J end lost 1 base, and 10 bases lay between the germline ends. The CDR3 contains 13 residues. CDR3 sequence (DNA): TGTGCCAGTGGGACGGAATCCTACAATGAGCAGTTCTTC. Protein product: CASGTESYNEQFF.

V is TRBV11-3 and J is TRBJ1-2, with 10 bases that match TRBD1. Germline lookup yields CDR1 SGHNT and CDR2 YENEEA. This CDR3 has 15 amino acids. With 5 bases clipped from V and 2 bases from J, the junction kept 5 bases outside the gene matches. The DNA of the CDR3 is TGTGCCAGCAGCCTAAGACAGGGGGCGAACTATGGCTACACCTTC. It encodes CASSLRQGANYGYTF.

The V gene is TRBV11-3, the J gene TRBJ1-2, with D perhaps TRBD1 (6 bases). CDR3 length: 13 residues. The V end was cut by 0 bases, the J end by 5 bases, with 7 bases between. Per germline, CDR1 SGHNT and CDR2 YENEEA. CDR3 amino acids: CASSLDQGYGYTF. The CDR3 DNA follows: TGTGCCAGCAGCTTAGACCAGGGGTATGGCTACACCTTC. Full variable domain (missing parts from reference TRBV11-3 and TRBJ1-2): EAGVVQSPRYKIIEKKQPVAFWCNPISGHNTLYWYLQNLGQGPELLIRYENEEAVDDSQLPKDRFSAERLKGVDSTLKIQPAELGDSAVYLCASSLDQGYGYTFGSGTRLTVV.

This chain uses TRBV5-4 with TRBJ2-1; TRBD2 agrees at 9 bases. V was clipped by 3 bases and J by 7 bases; unmatched bases: 11. Germline V gives CDR1 SGHNT, CDR2 YYREEE (reference sequence). The CDR3 extends over 16 amino acids. The CDR3 loop is CASSSLAGEGWNEQFF. The CDR3 DNA reads TGTGCCAGCAGCTCCTTAGCGGGGGAAGGTTGGAATGAGCAGTTCTTC.

The CDR3 DNA follows: TGTGCCAGCGGTCCGACAGGGGGTAACACCGGGGAGCTGTTTTTT. It is translated as CASGPTGGNTGELFF. The chain uses TRBV5-4 and TRBJ2-2, with 9 bases fitting TRBD1. Unmatched junction bases numbered 6, after V lost 7 bases and J lost 2 bases. Germline V gene sequence: CDR1 SGHNT, CDR2 YYREEE (reference sequence). The CDR3 loop spans 15 amino acids.

The chain uses TRBV6-5 and TRBJ2-7; 8 nucleotides line up with TRBD1. The junction had 2 bases not matched to a gene; V was cut back by 5 bases and J by 2 bases. Germline CDR1 is MNHEY and CDR2 is SVGAGI. CDR3 length: 13 amino acids. The CDR3 nucleotides are TGTGCCAGCAGTGCGGGACAGGCCTACGAGCAGTACTTC. This sequence encodes CASSAGQAYEQYF.

This clone was observed a single time. The chain's CDR3 is CASSIKTGTNYEQYF. DNA for the CDR3: TGTGCCAGCAGTATAAAAACCGGGACAAACTACGAGCAGTACTTC. The gene calls are TRBV27 and TRBJ2-7; tentative D call: TRBD1 (6 bases). The germline V gene has CDR1 MNHEY and CDR2 SMNVEV (reference sequence). The CDR3 spans 15 residues. Trimming left V 5 bases short and J 3 bases short, with 17 bases between.

The chain uses TRBV7-8 and TRBJ1-5; 10 nucleotides match TRBD1. The V gene's germline CDR1 is SGHVS and CDR2 FQNEAQ. The CDR3 runs to 16 residues. The V and J ends lost 5 bases and 7 bases, in that order; junction bases with no gene match: 11. The CDR3 coding sequence is TGTGCCAGCAGCCTGGACAGATGGGGACAGGGGCAGCCCCAGCATTTT. Translation: CASSLDRWGQGQPQHF. The entire variable domain, with the rest obtained from reference TRBV7-8 and TRBJ1-5, is as follows: GAGVSQSPRYKVAKRGQDVALRCDPISGHVSLFWYQQALGQGPEFLTYFQNEAQLDKSGLPSDRFFAERPEGSVSTLKIQRTQQEDSAVYLCASSLDRWGQGQPQHFGDGTRLSIL.

The J gene is TRBJ2-2, the V gene TRBV5-5; D is unresolved. The V gene's germline CDR1 is SGHKS and CDR2 YYEKEE (reference sequence). Trimming shortened V by 4 bases and J by 5 bases, and 12 bases separated the two germline ends. The CDR3 runs 14 residues. DNA for the CDR3: TGTGCCAGCAGCCGTCTAACAGATACCGGGGAGCTGTTTTTT. It specifies CASSRLTDTGELFF.

Only a few counts were recorded for this clone. The rearrangement links TRBV6-5 to TRBJ1-6; D is undetermined. V shed 4 bases and J shed 14 bases, with 15 bases lying between them. The germline V gene encodes CDR1 MNHEY and CDR2 SVGAGI. The CDR3 is made up of 13 amino acids. CDR3 protein: CASSLKARGTLHF. Written as DNA, the CDR3 is TGTGCCAGCAGTTTGAAGGCTCGGGGAACCCTCCACTTT.

This rearrangement joins TRBV29-1 to TRBJ1-5; D uncertain. Between the trimmed V and J ends, which lost 5 bases and 0 bases, there was a span of 11 bases. CDR3 size: 14 residues. Germline V gene lookup returns CDR1 SQVTM and CDR2 ANQGSEA. CDR3 protein: CSVRAGDSNQPQHF. CDR3 in DNA: TGCAGCGTTAGGGCAGGAGATAGCAATCAGCCCCAGCATTTT.

The genes are TRBV4-3 and TRBJ2-1; tentatively, D is TRBD2 (5 bases). CDR3 size: 14 residues. Germline CDR1 reads LGHNA; CDR2 reads YSLEER. The V end lost 1 base, the J end lost 7 bases, and 11 bases lay between the germline ends. The DNA for the CDR3 is TGCGCCAGCAGCCAAGTACTAGGTTCGAATGAGCAGTTCTTC. As protein: CASSQVLGSNEQFF.